This T cell receptor (beta chain) came from a study of blood T cells in healthy people across ages. The second PCR ran about 6 to 11 cycles with a sample-barcoded 5' primer and J-beta primers. TCRdb called the 5' RACE reads again in MiXCR, with one record for every CDR3 protein. Of about 1,800,000 distinct CDR3 sequences listed, roughly 30% are singletons. From germline, CDR1 is SNHLY and CDR2 FYNNEI. The CDR3 extends over 14 amino acids. Trimming took 6 bases from V and 2 from J; bases not matched to a gene: 6. The study, taken as a whole, reports: Significant beta diversity loss was already apparent by age about 39, declining roughly linearly. The donors' CMV status was not determined, possibly confounding changes in expanded clonotypes. From one million sequenced T cells, diversity estimates were lower bounds.

About this clonotype itself: Its cognate antigen is unknown.

The sequenced material came from blood. The chain combines TRBV2 with TRBJ2-7; 8 bases are a match to TRBD2. The receptor comes from a young woman in good health. The CDR3 spells CASRLAGSPYEQYF. The DNA of the CDR3 is TGTGCCAGCAGATTAGCGGGATCTCCCTACGAGCAGTACTTC.